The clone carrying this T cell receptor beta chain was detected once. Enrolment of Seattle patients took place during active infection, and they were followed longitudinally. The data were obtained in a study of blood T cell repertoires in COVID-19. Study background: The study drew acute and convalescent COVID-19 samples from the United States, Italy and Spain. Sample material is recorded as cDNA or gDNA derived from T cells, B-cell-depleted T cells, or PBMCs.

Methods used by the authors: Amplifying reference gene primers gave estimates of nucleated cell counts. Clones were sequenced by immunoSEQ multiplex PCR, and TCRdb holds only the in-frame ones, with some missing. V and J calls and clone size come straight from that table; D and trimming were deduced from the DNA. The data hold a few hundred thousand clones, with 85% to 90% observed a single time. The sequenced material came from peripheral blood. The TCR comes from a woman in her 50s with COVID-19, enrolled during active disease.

The CDR3 nucleotides are TGTGCCAGCAGCCCAGGGACAGTAGCAGATCTGCCCCAGCATTTT. Encoded protein: CASSPGTVADLPQHF. The chain employs TRBV3-1 (or the pseudogene TRBV3-2) and TRBJ1-5; 7 positions match TRBD1. Losses at the gene ends were 4 bases for V and 9 bases for J; bases not matched to a gene: 12. From germline, CDR1 is LGHDT and CDR2 YNNKEL (reference sequence). The CDR3 has 15 amino acids.